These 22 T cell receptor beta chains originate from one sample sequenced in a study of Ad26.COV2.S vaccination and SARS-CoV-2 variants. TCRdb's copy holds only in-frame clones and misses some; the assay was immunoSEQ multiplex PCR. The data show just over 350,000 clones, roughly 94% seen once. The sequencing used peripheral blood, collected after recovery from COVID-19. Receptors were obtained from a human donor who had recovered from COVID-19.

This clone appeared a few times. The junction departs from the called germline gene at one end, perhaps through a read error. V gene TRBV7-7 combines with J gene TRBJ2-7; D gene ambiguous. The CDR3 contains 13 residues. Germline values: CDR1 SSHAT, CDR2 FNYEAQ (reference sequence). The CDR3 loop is CASSFDESYEQYF. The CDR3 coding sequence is TGTGCTAGCAGCTTTGACGAGTCCTACGAGCAGTACTTC.

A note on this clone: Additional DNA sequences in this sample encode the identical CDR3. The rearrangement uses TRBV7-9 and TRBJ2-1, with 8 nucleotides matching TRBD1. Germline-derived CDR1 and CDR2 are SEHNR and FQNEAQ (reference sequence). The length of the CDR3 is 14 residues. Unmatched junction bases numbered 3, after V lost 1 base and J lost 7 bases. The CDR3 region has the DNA TGTGCCAGCAGCTTAGGGACAGGGTCAAATGAGCAGTTCTTC. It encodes CASSLGTGSNEQFF.

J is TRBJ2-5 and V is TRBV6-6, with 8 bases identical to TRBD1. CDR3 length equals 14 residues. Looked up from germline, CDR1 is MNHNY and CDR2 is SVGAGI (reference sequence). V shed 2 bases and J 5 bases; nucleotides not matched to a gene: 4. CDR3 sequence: CASSYQGAFETQYF. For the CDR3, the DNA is TGTGCCAGCAGTTACCAGGGGGCTTTCGAGACCCAGTACTTC.

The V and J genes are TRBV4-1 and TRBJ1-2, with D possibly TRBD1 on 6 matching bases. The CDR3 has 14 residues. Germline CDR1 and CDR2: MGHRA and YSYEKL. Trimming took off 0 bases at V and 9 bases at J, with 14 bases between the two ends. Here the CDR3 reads CASSQEVGGFSYTF. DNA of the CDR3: TGCGCCAGCAGCCAAGAGGTGGGGGGCTTCAGCTACACCTTC.

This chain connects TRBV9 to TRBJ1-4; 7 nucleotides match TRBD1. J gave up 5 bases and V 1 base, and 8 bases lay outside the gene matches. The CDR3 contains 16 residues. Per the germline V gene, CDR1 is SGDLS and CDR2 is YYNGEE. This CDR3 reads CASSVSQGGANEKLFF. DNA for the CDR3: TGTGCCAGCAGCGTATCCCAAGGGGGCGCGAATGAAAAACTGTTTTTT.

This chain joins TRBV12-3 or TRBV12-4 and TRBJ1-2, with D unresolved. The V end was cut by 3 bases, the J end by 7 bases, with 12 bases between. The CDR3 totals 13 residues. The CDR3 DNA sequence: TGTGCCAGCAGTTTCTCTAAGGGTCCTGGCTACACCTTC. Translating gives CASSFSKGPGYTF.

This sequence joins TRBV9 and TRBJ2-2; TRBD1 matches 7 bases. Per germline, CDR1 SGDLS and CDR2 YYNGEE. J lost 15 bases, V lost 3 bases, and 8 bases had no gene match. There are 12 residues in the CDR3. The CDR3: CASSDRQGKMFF. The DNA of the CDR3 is TGTGCCAGCAGCGATCGACAGGGAAAGATGTTTTTT.

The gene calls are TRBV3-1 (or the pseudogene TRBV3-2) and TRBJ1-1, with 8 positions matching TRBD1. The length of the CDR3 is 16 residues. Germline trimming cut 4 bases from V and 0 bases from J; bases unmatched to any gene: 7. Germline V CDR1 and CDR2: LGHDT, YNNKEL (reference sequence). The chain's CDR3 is CASSPTPGGLNTEAFF. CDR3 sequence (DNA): TGTGCCAGCAGCCCAACGCCAGGGGGCCTGAACACTGAAGCTTTCTTT.

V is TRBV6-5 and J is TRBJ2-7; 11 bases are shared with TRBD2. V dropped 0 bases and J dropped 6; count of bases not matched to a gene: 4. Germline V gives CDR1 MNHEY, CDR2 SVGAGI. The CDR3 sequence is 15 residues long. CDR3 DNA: TGTGCCAGCAGTTACTCCCTAGCGGGGGGTCGCGAGCAGTACTTC. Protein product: CASSYSLAGGREQYF.

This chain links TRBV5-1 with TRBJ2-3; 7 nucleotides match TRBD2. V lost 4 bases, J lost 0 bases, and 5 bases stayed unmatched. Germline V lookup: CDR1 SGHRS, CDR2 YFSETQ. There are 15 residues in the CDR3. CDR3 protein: CASSQLSGSTDTQYF. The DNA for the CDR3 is TGCGCCAGCAGCCAACTTAGCGGGAGCACAGATACGCAGTATTTT.

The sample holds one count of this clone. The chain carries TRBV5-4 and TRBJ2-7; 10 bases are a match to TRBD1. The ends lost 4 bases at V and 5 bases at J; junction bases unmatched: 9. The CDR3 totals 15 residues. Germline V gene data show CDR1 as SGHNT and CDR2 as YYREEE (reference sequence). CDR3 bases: TGTGCCAGCAGCATCCGGGACAGGGGAATCCACGAGCAGTACTTC. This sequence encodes CASSIRDRGIHEQYF.

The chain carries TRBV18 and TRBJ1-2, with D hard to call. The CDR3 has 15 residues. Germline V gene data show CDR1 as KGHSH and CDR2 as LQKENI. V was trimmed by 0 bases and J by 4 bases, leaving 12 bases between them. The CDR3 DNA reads TGTGCCAGCTCACCACCCCAGGACTTGCCCTATGGCTACACCTTC. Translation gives CASSPPQDLPYGYTF.

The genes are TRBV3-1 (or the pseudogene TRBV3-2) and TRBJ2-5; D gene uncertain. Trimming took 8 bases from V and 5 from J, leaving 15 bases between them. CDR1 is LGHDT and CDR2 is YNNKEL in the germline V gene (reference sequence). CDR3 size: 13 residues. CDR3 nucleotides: TGTGCCAGCGGACGACATGGAGATGAGACCCAGTACTTC. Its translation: CASGRHGDETQYF.

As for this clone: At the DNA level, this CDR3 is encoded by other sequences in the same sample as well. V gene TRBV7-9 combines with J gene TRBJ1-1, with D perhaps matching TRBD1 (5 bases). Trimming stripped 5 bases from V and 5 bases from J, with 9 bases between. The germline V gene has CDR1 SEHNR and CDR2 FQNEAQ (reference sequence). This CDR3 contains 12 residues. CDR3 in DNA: TGTGCCAGCAGCCTTACAGGTACTGAAGCTTTCTTT. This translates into CASSLTGTEAFF.

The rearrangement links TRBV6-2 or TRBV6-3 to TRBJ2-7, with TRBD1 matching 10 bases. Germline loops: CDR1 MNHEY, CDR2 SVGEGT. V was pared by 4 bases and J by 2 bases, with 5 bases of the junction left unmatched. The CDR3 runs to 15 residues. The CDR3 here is CASSSRDRGTYEQYF. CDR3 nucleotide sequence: TGTGCCAGCAGTTCCCGGGACAGGGGAACCTACGAGCAGTACTTC.

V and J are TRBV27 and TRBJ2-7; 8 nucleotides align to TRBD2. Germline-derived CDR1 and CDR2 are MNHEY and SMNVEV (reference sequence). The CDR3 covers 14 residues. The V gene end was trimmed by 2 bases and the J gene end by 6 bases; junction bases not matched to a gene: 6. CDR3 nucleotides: TGTGCCAGCAGTTTACGGGGGGGACTTGGCGAGCAGTACTTC. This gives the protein CASSLRGGLGEQYF.

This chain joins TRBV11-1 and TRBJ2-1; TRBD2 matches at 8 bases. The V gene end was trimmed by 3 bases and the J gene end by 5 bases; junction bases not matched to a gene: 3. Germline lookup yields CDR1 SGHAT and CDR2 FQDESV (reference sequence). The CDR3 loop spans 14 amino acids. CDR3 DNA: TGTGCCAGCAGCTTCGGGGGGGCTAACAATGAGCAGTTCTTC. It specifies CASSFGGANNEQFF.

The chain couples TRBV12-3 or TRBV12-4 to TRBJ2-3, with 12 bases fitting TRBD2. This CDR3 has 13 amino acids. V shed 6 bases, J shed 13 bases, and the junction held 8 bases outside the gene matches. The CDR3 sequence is CASSQLAGGSEYF. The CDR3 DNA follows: TGTGCCAGCAGCCAACTAGCGGGGGGATCCGAGTATTTT.

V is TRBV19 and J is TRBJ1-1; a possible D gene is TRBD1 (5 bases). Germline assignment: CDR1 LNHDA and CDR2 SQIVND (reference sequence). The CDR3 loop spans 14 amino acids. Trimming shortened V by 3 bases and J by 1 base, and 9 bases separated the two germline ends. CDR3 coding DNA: TGTGCCAGTAGTATGGGGGTGCGGAACACTGAAGCTTTCTTT. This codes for CASSMGVRNTEAFF.

The CDR3 loop is CASSLGENTEAFF. CDR3 sequence (DNA): TGTGCCAGCAGCTTAGGGGAGAACACTGAAGCTTTCTTT. The chain uses TRBV7-6 and TRBJ1-1; no firm D call. CDR3 length equals 13 residues. V shed 1 base and J shed 1 base, with 4 bases lying between them. Germline V gene lookup returns CDR1 SGHVS and CDR2 FNYEAQ.

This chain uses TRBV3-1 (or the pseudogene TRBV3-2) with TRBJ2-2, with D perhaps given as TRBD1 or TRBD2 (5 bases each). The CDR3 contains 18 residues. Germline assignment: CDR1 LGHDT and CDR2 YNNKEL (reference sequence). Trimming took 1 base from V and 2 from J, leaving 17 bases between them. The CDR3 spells CASSQGRTGRSNTGELFF. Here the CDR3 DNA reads TGTGCCAGCAGCCAAGGGAGGACGGGACGGTCCAACACCGGGGAGCTGTTTTTT.

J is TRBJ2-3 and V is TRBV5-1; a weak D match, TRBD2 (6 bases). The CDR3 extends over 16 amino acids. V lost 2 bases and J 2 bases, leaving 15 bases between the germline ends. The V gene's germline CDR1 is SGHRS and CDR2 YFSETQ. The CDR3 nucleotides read TGCGCCAGCAGCTTCGAAGTCGGGGGAATCACAGATACGCAGTATTTT. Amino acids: CASSFEVGGITDTQYF.